These T cell receptor beta chains were read from a single sample in a study of blood T cells in healthy people across ages. A single record per CDR3 protein comes from TCRdb applying MiXCR to the 5' RACE reads. The table shows approximately 670,000 distinct CDR3 sequences, with over 40% occurring only once. Specimen: blood. The receptors stem from an elderly man in good health. Each CDR3 is given with its conserved first and last residue. The D gene is left open where the match is weak. Where a row states a size, it is once, few, many or the class of an expanded clone; other rows omit it.

>13|TRBV10-3|few|TRBJ2-1|-
CATGPSSYNEQFF
TGTGCCACCGGGCCGAGCTCCTACAATGAGCAGTTCTTC
>14|TRBV20-1|few|TRBJ2-7|TRBD2
CSAPQTSGSYEQYF
TGCAGTGCTCCCCAGACTAGCGGGTCCTACGAGCAGTACTTC
>14|TRBV6-4|few|TRBJ2-3|TRBD1
CASRPGQSTDTQYF
TGTGCCAGCAGACCGGGACAGTCCACAGATACGCAGTATTTT
>14|TRBV4-3|-|TRBJ2-7|-
CASSQDIRGGEQYF
TGCGCCAGCAGCCAAGACATCAGGGGAGGCGAGCAGTACTTC
>18|TRBV7-9|-|TRBJ2-3|TRBD2
CASSLALRTSLNTDTQYF
TGTGCCAGCAGCTTAGCCCTGAGGACTAGCTTAAACACAGATACGCAGTATTTT
>15|TRBV4-3|-|TRBJ1-1|-
CASSQGFGTRAEAFF
TGCGCCAGCAGCCAAGGTTTTGGGACGCGCGCTGAAGCTTTCTTT
>16|TRBV3-1|once|TRBJ2-1|-
CANSQKSASSYNEQFF
TGTGCCAACAGCCAAAAAAGCGCTAGCTCCTACAATGAGCAGTTCTTC
>15|TRBV27|few|TRBJ2-1|TRBD2
CASSKGLAQYNEQFF
TGTGCCAGCAGTAAGGGACTAGCGCAGTACAATGAGCAGTTCTTC
>15|TRBV4-1|many|TRBJ2-5|TRBD1
CASSPAGTGRETQYF
TGCGCCAGCAGCCCCGCCGGGACAGGGCGAGAGACCCAGTACTTC
>17|TRBV20-1|-|TRBJ2-1|-
CSAPPYVGPSSYNEQFF
-
>13|TRBV14|-|TRBJ2-5|-
CASSQDLSTEQYF
TGTGCCAGCAGCCAGGACCTGTCTACGGAGCAGTACTTC
>15|TRBV30|many|TRBJ1-4|TRBD1
CAWSTGQGGGEKLFF
TGTGCCTGGAGTACTGGACAGGGCGGAGGTGAAAAACTGTTTTTT
>16|TRBV5-5|-|TRBJ1-2|-
CASSLEWGTLDYGYTF
TGTGCCAGCAGCCTTGAGTGGGGCACCCTGGACTATGGCTACACCTTC
>13|TRBV12-3/TRBV12-4|-|TRBJ2-5|-
CASSTGLEEAQYF
TGTGCCAGCAGCACAGGGTTAGAAGAGGCCCAGTACTTC
>17|TRBV6-1|-|TRBJ2-7|TRBD2
CASSRLGASGISYEQYF
TGTGCCAGCAGTCGGCTGGGGGCTAGCGGGATCTCCTACGAGCAGTACTTC
>15|TRBV29-1|-|TRBJ2-5|TRBD1
CGVEGQGVFGETQYF
TGCGGCGTTGAGGGACAGGGGGTTTTCGGAGAGACCCAGTACTTC
>14|TRBV29-1|few|TRBJ1-6|TRBD1
CSVSPGQGNSPLHF
TGCAGCGTGTCCCCGGGACAGGGGAATTCACCCCTCCACTTT
>17|TRBV6-6|-|TRBJ2-3|-
CASEFRKIKSSTDTQYF
TGTGCCAGCGAGTTCCGTAAGATAAAATCTAGCACAGATACGCAGTATTTT
>15|TRBV25-1|few|TRBJ1-5|-
CASSETGTGNQPQHF
TGTGCCAGCAGTGAAACAGGGACGGGCAATCAGCCCCAGCATTTT
>18|TRBV14|-|TRBJ1-1|-
CASSQVSRGNYMNTEAFF
TGTGCCAGCAGCCAAGTATCCAGGGGAAATTACATGAACACTGAAGCTTTCTTT
>12|TRBV6-4|-|TRBJ1-2|-
CASSEAGRGYTF
TGTGCCAGCAGTGAAGCAGGGCGGGGCTACACCTTC
>15|TRBV15|-|TRBJ2-7|TRBD2
CATSRSLGTKYEQYF
TGTGCCACCAGCAGGAGCCTCGGGACTAAGTACGAGCAGTACTTC
>17|TRBV6-1|few|TRBJ2-3|-
CASSEARVSGSADTQYF
TGTGCCAGCAGTGAAGCCCGCGTCAGTGGGTCCGCAGATACGCAGTATTTT